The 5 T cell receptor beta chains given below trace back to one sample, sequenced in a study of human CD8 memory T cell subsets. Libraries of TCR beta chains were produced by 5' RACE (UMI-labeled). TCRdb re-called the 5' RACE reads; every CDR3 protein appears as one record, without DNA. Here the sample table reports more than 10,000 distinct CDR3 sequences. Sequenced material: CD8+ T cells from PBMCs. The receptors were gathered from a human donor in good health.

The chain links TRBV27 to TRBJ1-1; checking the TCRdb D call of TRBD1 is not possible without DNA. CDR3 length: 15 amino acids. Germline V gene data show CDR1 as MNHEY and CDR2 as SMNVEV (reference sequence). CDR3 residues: CASSRDRNRNTEAFF.

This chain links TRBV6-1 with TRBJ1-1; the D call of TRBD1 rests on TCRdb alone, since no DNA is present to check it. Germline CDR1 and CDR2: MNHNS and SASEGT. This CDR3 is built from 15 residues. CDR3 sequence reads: CASRDRDRVNTEAFF.

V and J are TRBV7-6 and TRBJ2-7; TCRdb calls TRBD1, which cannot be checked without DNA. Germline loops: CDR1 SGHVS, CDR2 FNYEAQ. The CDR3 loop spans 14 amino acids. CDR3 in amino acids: CASSLGTGKSQQYF.

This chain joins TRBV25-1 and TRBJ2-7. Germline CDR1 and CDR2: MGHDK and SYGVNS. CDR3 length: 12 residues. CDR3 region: CASSDWGFEQYF.

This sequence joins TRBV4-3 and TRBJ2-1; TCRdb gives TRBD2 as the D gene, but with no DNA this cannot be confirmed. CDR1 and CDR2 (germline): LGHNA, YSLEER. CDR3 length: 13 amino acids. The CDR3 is CASSPGLSNEQFF.